A selection of T cell receptor beta chains follows, all from one sample in a study of metastatic and nonmetastatic thyroid tumors. Using MiXCR, TCRdb re-called clones from the PCR reads. Among around 34,000 clones listed, roughly 15% were seen once. Sequences were obtained from blood. The receptor source for this set is a female donor with papillary thyroid cancer or a benign thyroid nodule (not recorded which). Some clones in this sample may be carry-over from other donors' samples. Each CDR3 is given with its conserved first and last residue. D genes are given only for firm matches. A clone size is listed for some rows: how often the clone was seen (once, few, many), or a class if it is expanded.

J,D,size,V,length,CDR3,DNA
TRBJ2-3,NA,many,TRBV11-2,17,CASSWLGDGSNADTQYF,TGTGCCAGCAGCTGGCTTGGGGACGGGAGTAACGCAGATACGCAGTATTTT
TRBJ2-3,TRBD1,many,TRBV6-1,16,CASSDWTGGSTDTQYF,TGTGCCAGCAGTGATTGGACAGGGGGAAGCACAGATACGCAGTATTTT
TRBJ1-1,NA,many,TRBV11-2,15,CASSLVRDSNTEAFF,TGTGCCAGCAGCTTAGTTAGGGACTCGAACACTGAAGCTTTCTTT
TRBJ2-5,NA,many,TRBV7-3,16,CASSLFGAGSVETQYF,TGTGCCAGCAGCTTATTCGGGGCGGGGAGCGTAGAGACCCAGTACTTC
TRBJ1-2,TRBD1,many,TRBV7-9,15,CASSAPGQGWEGYTF,TGTGCCAGCAGCGCCCCGGGACAGGGATGGGAGGGCTACACCTTC
TRBJ1-5,NA,many,TRBV18,14,CASSPTQLNQPQHF,TGTGCCAGCTCACCAACGCAGCTAAATCAGCCCCAGCATTTT
TRBJ2-5,TRBD2,many,TRBV4-1,15,CASSQDGTSWETQYF,TGCGCCAGCAGCCAAGACGGGACTAGCTGGGAGACCCAGTACTTC
TRBJ2-7,TRBD1,many,TRBV5-1,16,CASSLAFGTGTYEQYF,TGCGCCAGCAGCTTGGCCTTTGGGACAGGGACCTACGAGCAGTACTTC
TRBJ2-3,NA,many,TRBV5-1,16,CASSLGPARSTDTQYF,TGCGCCAGCAGCTTGGGGCCAGCGCGATCCACAGATACGCAGTATTTT
TRBJ2-1,TRBD2,once,TRBV7-9,13,CASSLGTSNEQFF,TGTGCCAGCAGCTTAGGGACTAGCAATGAGCAGTTCTTC
TRBJ2-3,NA,many,TRBV20-1,12,CSASRGIDTQYF,TGCAGTGCTAGTAGGGGGATCGATACGCAGTATTTT
TRBJ2-3,TRBD2,many,TRBV6-1,16,CASIQPRGRAPDTQYF,TGTGCCAGCATCCAGCCCCGCGGGAGGGCCCCAGATACGCAGTATTTT
TRBJ1-6,NA,many,TRBV28,14,CASSHPLANSPLHF,TGTGCCAGCAGCCATCCTTTGGCGAATTCACCCCTCCACTTT
TRBJ1-4,NA,many,TRBV6-1,18,CASSEARPGAGTNEKLFF,TGTGCCAGCAGTGAAGCGCGCCCAGGGGCCGGAACTAATGAAAAACTGTTTTTT
TRBJ1-6,NA,NA,TRBV5-1,15,CASSIRTEGDSPLHF,TGCGCCAGCAGCATTCGGACAGAAGGAGATTCACCCCTCCACTTT
TRBJ2-7,TRBD1,NA,TRBV7-9,14,CASTRTGITYEQYF,TGTGCCAGCACCCGGACAGGGATTACCTACGAGCAGTACTTC
TRBJ2-3,NA,NA,TRBV12-3/TRBV12-4,14,CASITGSNTDTQYF,TGTGCCAGCATCACCGGGTCCAACACAGATACGCAGTATTTT
TRBJ1-2,NA,NA,TRBV20-1,14,CSARVGRGNYGYTF,TGCAGTGCTAGAGTTGGCAGGGGAAACTATGGCTACACCTTC
TRBJ2-7,NA,many,TRBV13,15,CASSLRTQAEKGQYF,TGTGCCAGCAGCTTACGAACACAGGCTGAAAAAGGGCAGTACTTC
TRBJ2-5,NA,few,TRBV28,16,CASSRPTSGRRETQYF,TGTGCCAGCAGCCGACCAACTAGTGGGAGACGGGAGACACAGTACTTC
TRBJ2-6,TRBD1,many,TRBV27,21,CASSFSGDSMPLWAVGNVLTF,TGTGCCAGCAGTTTTTCCGGGGACAGCATGCCACTTTGGGCGGTGGGGAACGTCCTGACTTTC
TRBJ1-6,NA,many,TRBV27,14,CASRVGTYNSPLHF,TGTGCCAGCAGAGTCGGCACCTATAATTCACCCCTCCACTTT
TRBJ2-1,NA,many,TRBV5-6,15,CASSLGQRAYNEQFF,TGTGCCAGCAGCTTGGGACAGAGGGCCTACAATGAGCAGTTCTTC
TRBJ2-7,TRBD2,medium-sized,TRBV20-1,14,CSAPLAGASYEQYF,TGCAGTGCGCCTCTAGCGGGAGCTAGCTACGAGCAGTACTTC
TRBJ2-3,TRBD2,many,TRBV7-9,12,CASSSGGDTQYF,TGTGCCAGCAGCTCGGGGGGAGATACGCAGTATTTT
TRBJ2-1,TRBD2,many,TRBV7-6,15,CASSPSLYGGSEQFF,TGTGCCAGCAGCCCATCCCTCTACGGGGGGAGTGAGCAGTTCTTC
TRBJ1-2,NA,many,TRBV2,14,CASSLTGRLGGYTF,TGTGCCAGCAGTCTAACGGGGCGGTTGGGTGGCTACACCTTC
TRBJ1-4,NA,many,TRBV5-1,14,CASSLSGHNEKLFF,TGCGCCAGCAGCTTGTCCGGACATAATGAAAAACTGTTTTTT
TRBJ1-4,NA,many,TRBV5-1,14,CASSRGSTNEKLFF,TGCGCCAGCAGTAGGGGATCAACTAATGAAAAACTGTTTTTT
TRBJ1-1,NA,few,TRBV6-1,16,CASSELSRGRDTEAFF,TGTGCCAGCAGTGAACTCTCTAGGGGCAGGGACACTGAAGCTTTCTTT
TRBJ2-2,TRBD2,NA,TRBV30,16,CAWYPSLAGVSGELFF,TGTGCCTGGTATCCCTCACTAGCGGGAGTATCCGGGGAGCTGTTTTTT
TRBJ2-5,NA,many,TRBV15,16,CATSWTQAGRRETQYF,TGTGCCACCAGCTGGACCCAGGCAGGCAGGCGAGAGACCCAGTACTTC
TRBJ2-5,NA,many,TRBV11-2,14,CASSLRQSQETQYF,TGTGCCAGCAGCTTAAGACAGAGCCAAGAGACCCAGTACTTC
TRBJ2-7,TRBD2,medium-sized,TRBV20-1,14,CSARKLAEVGEQYF,TGCAGTGCTAGAAAACTAGCGGAGGTGGGGGAGCAGTACTTC
TRBJ2-1,TRBD2,few,TRBV11-2,21,CASSSSRSGLAGLSSYNEQFF,TGTGCCAGCAGTTCTTCTAGATCGGGACTAGCGGGTTTATCATCCTACAATGAGCAATTCTTC